Shown below are 8 T cell receptor beta chains from a single sample sequenced in a study of blood T cell repertoires in COVID-19. Libraries were prepared by immunoSEQ multiplex PCR; TCRdb keeps only in-frame clonotypes and omits some of them. Among roughly 150,000 clones listed, around 90% were seen once. Sample: peripheral blood. The receptors derive from a man over 45 who had recovered from COVID-19.

The sample holds one count of this clone. The genes are TRBV2 and TRBJ1-5; D remains unclear. CDR3 length: 14 amino acids. Per the germline V gene, CDR1 is SNHLY and CDR2 is FYNNEI. V was trimmed by 6 bases and J by 3 bases, leaving 12 bases between them. The CDR3 loop reads CASSPGSLNQPQHF. The DNA for the CDR3 is TGTGCCAGCAGCCCCGGGTCTCTCAATCAGCCCCAGCATTTT.

This sequence joins TRBV19 and TRBJ2-2; tentatively, D is TRBD1 (6 bases). This CDR3 is built from 14 residues. V was pared by 5 bases and J by 9 bases, with 16 bases between. The germline V gene encodes CDR1 LNHDA and CDR2 SQIVND (reference sequence). CDR3 sequence reads: CASSVYREIRELFF. CDR3 in DNA: TGTGCCAGTAGTGTATACAGGGAAATCAGGGAGCTGTTTTTT.

V usage is TRBV2 and J usage is TRBJ1-1; the match to TRBD1 covers 8 bases. This CDR3 comprises 15 residues. Germline CDR1 SNHLY, CDR2 FYNNEI. V was clipped by 3 bases and J by 8 bases; unmatched bases: 11. CDR3 sequence reads: CASSDGQGFVKEAFF. The CDR3 nucleotides read TGTGCCAGCAGTGATGGACAGGGATTCGTAAAGGAAGCTTTCTTT.

The V gene is TRBV19, the J gene TRBJ2-3; 10 bases map to TRBD2. This CDR3 comprises 11 residues. From germline, CDR1 is LNHDA and CDR2 SQIVND (reference sequence). The junction had 0 bases not matched to a gene; V was cut back by 6 bases and J by 9 bases. The CDR3 region has the DNA TGTGCCAGTAGACTAGCGGGAACGCAGTATTTT. Its translation: CASRLAGTQYF.

V and J are TRBV7-2 and TRBJ2-5; no firm D call. The germline V gene encodes CDR1 SGHTA and CDR2 FQGNSA. The V and J ends lost 1 base and 4 bases respectively, with 10 bases between them. The CDR3 spans 14 residues. CDR3 in amino acids: CASSLDTRRETQYF. The CDR3 DNA reads as TGTGCCAGCAGCTTAGATACCCGGAGAGAGACCCAGTACTTC. Filled out from reference TRBV7-2 and TRBJ2-5, the complete variable domain reads GAGVSQSPSNKVTEKGKDVELRCDPISGHTALYWYRQSLGQGLEFLIYFQGNSAPDKSGLPSDRFSAERTGGSVSTLTIQRTQQEDSAVYLCASSLDTRRETQYFGPGTRLLVL.

The chain uses TRBV2 and TRBJ1-2, with TRBD1 identical over 7 bases. Per germline, CDR1 SNHLY and CDR2 FYNNEI. The CDR3 totals 15 residues. The J segment lost 1 base and the V segment lost 5 bases, leaving 7 bases of the junction unmatched. The CDR3 DNA reads TGTGCCAGCAGTCCTAGGACAGGTCTTAACTATGGCTACACCTTC. This encodes CASSPRTGLNYGYTF.

The rearrangement links TRBV28 to TRBJ1-2, with 7 bases fitting TRBD1. In germline, CDR1 is MDHEN, CDR2 SYDVKM. Germline trimming cut 2 bases from V and 10 bases from J; bases unmatched to any gene: 10. There are 14 residues in the CDR3. Here the CDR3 reads CASSLQETGFDYTF. CDR3 sequence (DNA): TGTGCCAGCAGTTTACAGGAGACAGGGTTTGACTACACCTTC.

The rearrangement joins TRBV20-1 to TRBJ2-3, with TRBD2 matching 8 bases. The germline gives CDR1 DFQATT, CDR2 SNEGSKA (reference sequence). V shed 3 bases, J shed 0 bases, and the junction held 5 bases outside the gene matches. This CDR3 spans 15 amino acids. CDR3 DNA: TGCAGTGCTAGTTACGGGGGGGGAAGCACAGATACGCAGTATTTT. This sequence encodes CSASYGGGSTDTQYF.